A selection of T cell receptor beta chains follows, all from one sample in a study of T cell responses to AZD1222 COVID-19 vaccine. Method: immunoSEQ multiplex PCR; TCRdb's copy keeps in-frame clones and lacks some. The sample lists about 140,000 clones, more than 80% occurring once. The source was peripheral blood, collected on day 0 of AZD1222 vaccination. These receptors originate from an adult in good health. CDR3s include the opening cysteine and the closing phenylalanine or tryptophan. Each record gives: clone size, D gene, J gene, V gene, CDR3 protein, CDR3 DNA. D genes are given only for firm matches. The size entry is marked missing in some rows and otherwise reads once, few, many or a size class.

clone_size: .
d_call: .
j_call: TRBJ1-2
v_call: TRBV9
cdr3_aa: CASSVALGANYGYTF
cdr3_nt: TGTGCCAGCAGCGTAGCCCTCGGGGCTAACTATGGCTACACCTTC

clone_size: .
d_call: .
j_call: TRBJ2-1
v_call: TRBV7-2
cdr3_aa: CASSSGGYRVDEQFF
cdr3_nt: TGTGCCAGCAGCTCCGGGGGCTACAGGGTCGATGAGCAGTTCTTC

clone_size: .
d_call: .
j_call: TRBJ1-2
v_call: TRBV4-3
cdr3_aa: CASSQDKRGGDGYTF
cdr3_nt: TGCGCCAGCAGCCAAGATAAGAGGGGCGGAGATGGCTACACCTTC

clone_size: .
d_call: .
j_call: TRBJ2-1
v_call: TRBV7-2
cdr3_aa: CASSSRDPSNEQFF
cdr3_nt: TGTGCCAGCAGCTCCCGGGACCCCAGCAATGAGCAGTTCTTC

clone_size: .
d_call: TRBD1
j_call: TRBJ2-5
v_call: TRBV19
cdr3_aa: CASSRPGQGWETQYF
cdr3_nt: TGTGCCAGTAGTAGACCGGGACAGGGGTGGGAGACCCAGTACTTC

clone_size: few
d_call: .
j_call: TRBJ2-1
v_call: TRBV19
cdr3_aa: CASSIVLDRYNEQFF
cdr3_nt: TGTGCCAGTAGTATAGTCCTAGACAGGTACAATGAGCAGTTCTTC

clone_size: .
d_call: .
j_call: TRBJ1-6
v_call: TRBV4-2
cdr3_aa: CASSQGGPGSPSPLHF
cdr3_nt: TGTGCCAGCAGCCAAGGTGGGCCGGGGAGCCCTTCACCCCTCCACTTT

clone_size: .
d_call: .
j_call: TRBJ1-5
v_call: TRBV6-6
cdr3_aa: CASRAGGNSNQPQHF
cdr3_nt: TGTGCCAGCAGGGCCGGGGGAAATAGCAATCAGCCCCAGCATTTT

clone_size: .
d_call: TRBD1
j_call: TRBJ2-2
v_call: TRBV28
cdr3_aa: CASSFRGGWDGELFF
cdr3_nt: TGTGCCAGCAGTTTTCGAGGGGGCTGGGACGGGGAGCTGTTTTTT

clone_size: .
d_call: .
j_call: TRBJ1-3
v_call: TRBV12-3/TRBV12-4
cdr3_aa: CASSFLSGNTIYF
cdr3_nt: TGTGCCAGCAGTTTTCTCTCTGGAAACACCATATATTTT

clone_size: .
d_call: .
j_call: TRBJ2-3
v_call: TRBV2
cdr3_aa: CASSVLRGPGRDTQYF
cdr3_nt: TGTGCCAGCAGTGTACTCCGGGGCCCCGGGAGAGATACGCAGTATTTT

clone_size: .
d_call: .
j_call: TRBJ2-1
v_call: TRBV7-2
cdr3_aa: CASSLHGSGSYNEQFF
cdr3_nt: TGTGCCAGCAGCTTACATGGTAGCGGCTCCTACAATGAGCAGTTCTTC

clone_size: .
d_call: TRBD1
j_call: TRBJ2-1
v_call: TRBV7-9
cdr3_aa: CASDRGQGVGNEQFF
cdr3_nt: TGTGCCAGCGATAGGGGACAGGGAGTTGGCAATGAGCAGTTCTTC

clone_size: .
d_call: .
j_call: TRBJ1-4
v_call: TRBV7-9
cdr3_aa: CASSPPRGRDLATNEKLFF
cdr3_nt: TGTGCCAGCAGCCCGCCCCGGGGCAGGGACCTAGCAACTAATGAAAAACTGTTTTTT

clone_size: .
d_call: .
j_call: TRBJ2-1
v_call: TRBV19
cdr3_aa: CASSTNPAFYNEQFF
cdr3_nt: TGTGCCAGTAGTACCAACCCAGCGTTCTACAATGAGCAGTTCTTC

clone_size: .
d_call: TRBD1
j_call: TRBJ1-6
v_call: TRBV11-2
cdr3_aa: CASSPTGNNSPLHF
cdr3_nt: TGTGCCAGCAGCCCGACAGGGAATAATTCACCCCTCCACTTT

clone_size: few
d_call: .
j_call: TRBJ1-2
v_call: TRBV5-1
cdr3_aa: CASSSGSYGYTF
cdr3_nt: TGCGCCAGCAGCTCAGGGAGCTATGGCTACACCTTC

clone_size: .
d_call: TRBD1
j_call: TRBJ1-2
v_call: TRBV18
cdr3_aa: CASSPGQGVYGYTF
cdr3_nt: TGTGCCAGCTCTCCCGGGCAGGGGGTCTATGGCTACACCTTC

clone_size: .
d_call: .
j_call: TRBJ1-4
v_call: TRBV7-8
cdr3_aa: CASSRGRTNEKLFF
cdr3_nt: TGTGCCAGCAGCCGGGGACGAACTAATGAAAAACTGTTTTTT

clone_size: .
d_call: .
j_call: TRBJ1-1
v_call: TRBV18
cdr3_aa: CASSPGVNTEAFF
cdr3_nt: TGTGCCAGCTCACCGGGGGTGAACACTGAAGCTTTCTTT

clone_size: .
d_call: TRBD1
j_call: TRBJ2-7
v_call: TRBV30
cdr3_aa: CAWSPPRTRTGLGGEQYF
cdr3_nt: TGTGCCTGGAGCCCACCCCGGACCCGGACAGGGCTAGGGGGGGAGCAGTACTTC

clone_size: once
d_call: .
j_call: TRBJ1-1
v_call: TRBV7-9
cdr3_aa: CASSLEGDGNTEAFF
cdr3_nt: TGTGCCAGCAGCTTAGAGGGGGACGGGAACACTGAAGCTTTCTTT

clone_size: .
d_call: .
j_call: TRBJ2-3
v_call: TRBV5-1
cdr3_aa: CASSLGSGPDTQYF
cdr3_nt: TGCGCCAGCAGCCTAGGTTCCGGACCGGATACGCAGTATTTT

clone_size: .
d_call: TRBD1
j_call: TRBJ2-7
v_call: TRBV7-2
cdr3_aa: CASSHGQGGSYEQYF
cdr3_nt: TGTGCCAGCAGCCATGGACAGGGCGGCTCCTACGAGCAGTACTTC

clone_size: .
d_call: .
j_call: TRBJ2-3
v_call: TRBV5-1
cdr3_aa: CASNSDPTDTQYF
cdr3_nt: TGCGCCAGCAACTCCGACCCTACAGATACGCAGTATTTT

clone_size: .
d_call: .
j_call: TRBJ2-7
v_call: TRBV19
cdr3_aa: CASGPTGPHAYEQYF
cdr3_nt: TGTGCCAGTGGACCCACAGGGCCCCATGCCTACGAGCAGTACTTC

clone_size: .
d_call: .
j_call: TRBJ1-6
v_call: TRBV6-5
cdr3_aa: CASSYSGIGAGSPLHF
cdr3_nt: TGTGCCAGCAGTTACTCCGGAATCGGGGCTGGATCACCCCTCCACTTT

clone_size: .
d_call: .
j_call: TRBJ2-3
v_call: TRBV28
cdr3_aa: CASSLFGTGIYF
cdr3_nt: .

clone_size: .
d_call: .
j_call: TRBJ1-5
v_call: TRBV7-9
cdr3_aa: CASSPLNQPQHF
cdr3_nt: TGTGCCAGCAGCCCCCTCAATCAGCCCCAGCATTTT

clone_size: .
d_call: .
j_call: TRBJ2-7
v_call: TRBV4-2
cdr3_aa: CASSQDRGDQDEQYF
cdr3_nt: TGTGCCAGCAGCCAAGATCGAGGGGACCAGGACGAGCAGTACTTC

clone_size: .
d_call: TRBD1
j_call: TRBJ1-2
v_call: TRBV7-9
cdr3_aa: CASSRDRGNYGYTF
cdr3_nt: TGTGCCAGCAGCCGGGACAGGGGGAACTATGGCTACACCTTC

clone_size: once
d_call: TRBD1
j_call: TRBJ1-1
v_call: TRBV4-1
cdr3_aa: CASSQQGAQNTEAFF
cdr3_nt: TGCGCCAGCAGCCAGCAGGGGGCTCAGAACACTGAAGCTTTCTTT

clone_size: .
d_call: .
j_call: TRBJ2-3
v_call: TRBV2
cdr3_aa: CASSFADTQYF
cdr3_nt: TGTGCCAGCAGTTTTGCAGATACGCAGTATTTT

clone_size: .
d_call: .
j_call: TRBJ1-5
v_call: TRBV19
cdr3_aa: CASRQHTALGQPQHF
cdr3_nt: TGTGCCAGTCGACAGCATACAGCCCTCGGGCAGCCCCAGCATTTT

clone_size: .
d_call: .
j_call: TRBJ2-6
v_call: TRBV4-1
cdr3_aa: CASNPRSVSAAGANVLTF
cdr3_nt: TGCGCCAGCAACCCCCGAAGTGTATCCGCGGCTGGGGCCAACGTCCTGACTTTC

clone_size: .
d_call: .
j_call: TRBJ1-2
v_call: TRBV28
cdr3_aa: CASSLGVYGYTF
cdr3_nt: TGTGCCAGCAGTTTAGGTGTTTATGGCTACACCTTC

clone_size: few
d_call: TRBD2
j_call: TRBJ2-1
v_call: TRBV19
cdr3_aa: CASSGTSGFNEQFF
cdr3_nt: TGTGCCAGTAGTGGGACTAGCGGCTTCAATGAGCAGTTCTTC

clone_size: .
d_call: TRBD2
j_call: TRBJ2-1
v_call: TRBV7-6
cdr3_aa: CASSLGDYLFIEQFF
cdr3_nt: TGTGCCAGCAGCTTAGGGGACTACCTCTTCATAGAGCAGTTCTTC

clone_size: medium-sized
d_call: TRBD1
j_call: TRBJ2-1
v_call: TRBV15
cdr3_aa: CATSRTPGQGSYNEQFF
cdr3_nt: TGTGCCACCAGCAGAACCCCGGGACAGGGTTCCTACAATGAGCAGTTCTTC

clone_size: .
d_call: .
j_call: TRBJ1-6
v_call: TRBV3-1/TRBV3-2
cdr3_aa: CASSQGLISPLHF
cdr3_nt: TGTGCCAGCAGCCAAGGATTAATTTCACCCCTCCACTTT

clone_size: .
d_call: .
j_call: TRBJ1-5
v_call: TRBV7-2
cdr3_aa: CASSWGGVYNQPQHF
cdr3_nt: TGTGCCAGCAGCTGGGGGGGGGTTTACAATCAGCCCCAGCATTTT

clone_size: .
d_call: .
j_call: TRBJ2-1
v_call: TRBV7-9
cdr3_aa: CASSPKTRFSNEQFF
cdr3_nt: TGTGCCAGCAGCCCCAAGACTAGATTCTCCAATGAGCAGTTCTTC

clone_size: .
d_call: .
j_call: TRBJ2-2
v_call: TRBV6-5
cdr3_aa: CARTREFTGELFF
cdr3_nt: TGTGCCAGAACCCGGGAATTCACCGGGGAGCTGTTTTTT

clone_size: .
d_call: TRBD2
j_call: TRBJ2-5
v_call: TRBV7-6
cdr3_aa: CASSLAAGGSSPQYF
cdr3_nt: TGTGCCAGCAGCTTAGCAGCGGGGGGCTCCTCGCCCCAGTACTTC

clone_size: .
d_call: .
j_call: TRBJ1-1
v_call: TRBV7-8
cdr3_aa: CASSLIVGPNTEAFF
cdr3_nt: TGTGCCAGCAGCTTAATCGTAGGACCCAACACTGAAGCTTTCTTT

clone_size: .
d_call: .
j_call: TRBJ1-2
v_call: TRBV6-5
cdr3_aa: CASTDSSGLTYGYTF
cdr3_nt: TGTGCCAGCACCGACAGCTCGGGACTGACCTATGGCTACACCTTC

clone_size: .
d_call: TRBD2
j_call: TRBJ2-2
v_call: TRBV5-4
cdr3_aa: CASSRGTSGRIGELFF
cdr3_nt: TGTGCCAGCAGCCGAGGGACTAGCGGGAGGATCGGGGAGCTGTTTTTT

clone_size: .
d_call: TRBD1
j_call: TRBJ2-4
v_call: TRBV28
cdr3_aa: CASSAGQGGTKNIQYF
cdr3_nt: TGTGCCAGCAGTGCCGGACAGGGCGGGACCAAAAACATTCAGTACTTC

clone_size: .
d_call: .
j_call: TRBJ1-1
v_call: TRBV5-1
cdr3_aa: CASTKRLGGTEAFF
cdr3_nt: TGCGCCAGCACCAAGAGGCTAGGGGGCACTGAAGCTTTCTTT

clone_size: .
d_call: TRBD1
j_call: TRBJ1-2
v_call: TRBV12-3/TRBV12-4
cdr3_aa: CASSRTGTYGYTF
cdr3_nt: TGTGCCAGCAGTAGGACAGGAACCTATGGCTACACCTTC

clone_size: .
d_call: TRBD2
j_call: TRBJ2-5
v_call: TRBV6-1
cdr3_aa: CASSERKGGAGETQYF
cdr3_nt: TGTGCCAGCAGTGAAAGGAAGGGAGGGGCTGGGGAGACCCAGTACTTC

clone_size: .
d_call: TRBD1
j_call: TRBJ2-7
v_call: TRBV27
cdr3_aa: CASRLDRGHQYF
cdr3_nt: TGTGCCAGCAGGCTCGACAGGGGGCACCAGTACTTC

clone_size: .
d_call: .
j_call: TRBJ1-5
v_call: TRBV10-2
cdr3_aa: CASRDSDRGISNQPQHF
cdr3_nt: TGCGCCAGCAGAGACTCCGACAGAGGGATTAGCAATCAGCCCCAGCATTTT

clone_size: .
d_call: .
j_call: TRBJ1-2
v_call: TRBV3-1/TRBV3-2
cdr3_aa: CASSQVGREESGGYTF
cdr3_nt: TGTGCCAGCAGCCAAGTCGGCAGGGAAGAGAGTGGCGGCTACACCTTC